A single sample gave rise to the 7 T cell receptor beta chains below, sequenced in a study of Graves' ophthalmopathy and Graves' hyperthyroidism. From RNA, the CDR3 regions of TCR beta chains were amplified and sequenced. HTBI primers were used in a first-round RT-PCR, which preceded a second-round multiplex PCR. TCRdb used MiXCR to reprocess the multiplex PCR reads, holding one entry per CDR3 protein. The sample contains some 520,000 distinct CDR3 sequences, around an eighth of which appear only once. The specimen sequenced was blood. The receptors come from a woman aged 25 to 39 with Graves' ophthalmopathy.

The chain recombines TRBV28 with TRBJ1-2, with 7 nucleotides matching TRBD1. The V and J ends lost 8 bases and 4 bases, in that order; junction bases with no gene match: 10. The CDR3 length is 14 residues. Germline assignment: CDR1 MDHEN and CDR2 SYDVKM. DNA for the CDR3: TGTGCCAGCCTCGAGACGACAGGGATCTATGGCTACACCTTC. Its protein is CASLETTGIYGYTF.

The sample holds many counts of this clonotype. The genes are TRBV5-6 and TRBJ2-2; D gene unclear. V dropped 4 bases and J dropped 7 bases, with 14 bases sitting between them. From germline, CDR1 is SGHDT and CDR2 YYEEEE. The CDR3 spans 14 residues. Here the CDR3 reads CASSEDLRGGELFF. CDR3 nucleotides: TGTGCCAGCAGCGAGGACCTAAGAGGCGGGGAGCTGTTTTTT.

Comment on this clonotype: Being one base from a much bigger clone, this may be a read error. The rearrangement uses TRBV29-1 and TRBJ1-1; perhaps TRBD1 as D (6 bases). The CDR3 length is 14 residues. The germline CDR1 and CDR2 sequences are SQVTM and ANQGSEA. The CDR3 loop is CSGGDTQANTEACF. DNA of the CDR3: TGCAGCGGGGGGGACACTCAAGCGAACACTGAAGCTTGCTTT.

This clonotype was observed a handful of times. DNA for the CDR3: TGCGCCAGCAGCCAAGTCTTGGCAGGGCCCTCTGGAAACACCATATATTTT. This gives the protein CASSQVLAGPSGNTIYF. The V gene is TRBV4-1, the J gene TRBJ1-3; perhaps TRBD1 as D (5 bases). CDR1 and CDR2 from the germline V gene are MGHRA and YSYEKL. The length of the CDR3 is 17 residues. V was pared by 1 base and J by 0 bases, with 13 bases between.

This clonotype was seen ten or more times. V usage is TRBV2 and J usage is TRBJ2-7; perhaps TRBD1 as D (7 bases). This CDR3 is 14 amino acids long. The germline gives CDR1 SNHLY, CDR2 FYNNEI. V lost 10 bases and J lost 9, with 25 bases in between. The CDR3, as DNA: TGTGCCACCAGGGGGGCAGGGGGTATCTGGGTGCAGTACTTC. As protein: CATRGAGGIWVQYF.

This clonotype showed up many times. The chain links TRBV30 to TRBJ2-5; D gene unclear. The CDR3 has 11 amino acids. Deletions cut 6 bases from V and 4 bases from J, with 9 bases between. Germline CDR1 GTSNPN, CDR2 SVGIG (reference sequence). The CDR3 DNA follows: TGTGCCTGCTCCAGGTCAGAGACCCAGTACTTC. Residues: CACSRSETQYF.

V usage is TRBV10-3 and J usage is TRBJ1-3; D may be TRBD1 (5 bases). Germline loops: CDR1 ENHRY, CDR2 SYGVKD. The CDR3 has 14 residues. V dropped 10 bases and J dropped 2 bases, with 15 bases sitting between them. CDR3 amino acids: CASRPPGPGNTIYF. The CDR3 DNA follows: TGTGCCAGCCGCCCTCCAGGGCCTGGAAACACCATATATTTT.